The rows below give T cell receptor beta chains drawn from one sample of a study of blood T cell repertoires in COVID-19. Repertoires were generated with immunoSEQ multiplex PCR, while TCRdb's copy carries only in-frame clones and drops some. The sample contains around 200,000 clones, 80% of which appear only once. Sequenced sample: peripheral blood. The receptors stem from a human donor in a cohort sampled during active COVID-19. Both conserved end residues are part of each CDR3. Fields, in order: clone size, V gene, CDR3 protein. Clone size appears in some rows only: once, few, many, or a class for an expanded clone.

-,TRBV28,CASSLGTAFSGNTIYF
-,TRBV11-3,CASSFSGNTGELFF
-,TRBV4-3,CASSQDRETQYF
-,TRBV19,CASSMVEGKVNTGELFF
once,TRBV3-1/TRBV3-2,CASSSTVRDRSYEQYF
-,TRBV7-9,CASSFYPGELFF
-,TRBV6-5,CASSAGGIGEQYF
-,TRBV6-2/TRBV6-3,CASSYYSTYSPLHF
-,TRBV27,CASRKEGWFSYEQYF
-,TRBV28,CASRMGRTYEQYF
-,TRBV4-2,CASSQAPGTGAQPQHF
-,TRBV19,CASRGLGGSLSEQYF
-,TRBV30,CAWSVEDYTEAFF
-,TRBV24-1,CATSTLLAGGPSTGELFF
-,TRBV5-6,CASRFFGLPTVEQYF
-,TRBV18,CASSPDMNTEAFF
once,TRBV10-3,CAISESQARGAFF
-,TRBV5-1,CASRSEETQYF
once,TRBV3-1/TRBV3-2,CASSPGQGQGYTF